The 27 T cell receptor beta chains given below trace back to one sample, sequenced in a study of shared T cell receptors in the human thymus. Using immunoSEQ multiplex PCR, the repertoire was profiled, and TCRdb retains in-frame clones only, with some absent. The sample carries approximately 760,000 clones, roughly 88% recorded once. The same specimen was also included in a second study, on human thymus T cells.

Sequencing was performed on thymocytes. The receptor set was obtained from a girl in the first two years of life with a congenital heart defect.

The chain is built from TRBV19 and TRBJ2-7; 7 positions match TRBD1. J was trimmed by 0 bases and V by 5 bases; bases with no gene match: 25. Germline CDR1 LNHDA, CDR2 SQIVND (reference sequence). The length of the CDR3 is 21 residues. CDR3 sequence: CASSVGPSDRPSGAPSYEQYF. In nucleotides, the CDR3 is TGTGCCAGTAGTGTGGGACCCTCGGACAGGCCATCTGGAGCTCCCTCCTACGAGCAGTACTTC. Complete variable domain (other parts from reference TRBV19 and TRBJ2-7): DGGITQSPKYLFRKEGQNVTLSCEQNLNHDAMYWYRQDPGQGLRLIYYSQIVNDFQKGDIAEGYSVSREKKESFPLTVTSAQKNPTAFYLCASSVGPSDRPSGAPSYEQYFGPGTRLTVT.

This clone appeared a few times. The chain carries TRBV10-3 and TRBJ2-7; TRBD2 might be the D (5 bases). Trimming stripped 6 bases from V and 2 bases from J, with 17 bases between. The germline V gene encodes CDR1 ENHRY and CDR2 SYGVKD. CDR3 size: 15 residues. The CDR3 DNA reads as TGTGCCATCAGATCACCCGGACTCTACGCCTACGAGCAGTACTTC. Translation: CAIRSPGLYAYEQYF.

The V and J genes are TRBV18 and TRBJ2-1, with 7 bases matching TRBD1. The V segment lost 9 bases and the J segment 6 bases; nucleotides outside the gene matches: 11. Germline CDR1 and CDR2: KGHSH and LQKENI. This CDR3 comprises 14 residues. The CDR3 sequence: CASTDRAVVNEQFF. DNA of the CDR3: TGTGCCAGTACCGACAGGGCTGTAGTCAATGAGCAGTTCTTC.

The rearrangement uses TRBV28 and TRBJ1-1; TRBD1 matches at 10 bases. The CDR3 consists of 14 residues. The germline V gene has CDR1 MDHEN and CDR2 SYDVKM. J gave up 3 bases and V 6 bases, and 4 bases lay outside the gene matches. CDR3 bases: TGTGCCAGCAGATTGACAGGGGGCTACACTGAAGCTTTCTTT. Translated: CASRLTGGYTEAFF.

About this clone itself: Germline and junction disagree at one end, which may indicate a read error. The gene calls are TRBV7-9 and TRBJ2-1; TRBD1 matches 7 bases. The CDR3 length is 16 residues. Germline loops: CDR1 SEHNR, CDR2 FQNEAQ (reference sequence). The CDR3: CDSSERQGESSNEQFF. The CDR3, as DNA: TGTGACAGCAGCGAGAGACAGGGAGAATCATCGAATGAGCAGTTCTTC.

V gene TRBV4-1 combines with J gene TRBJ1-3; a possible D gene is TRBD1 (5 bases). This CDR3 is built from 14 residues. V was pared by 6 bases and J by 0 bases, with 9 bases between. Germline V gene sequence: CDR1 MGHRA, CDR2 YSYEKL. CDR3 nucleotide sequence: TGCGCCAGCAGACCACAGGTCTCTGGAAACACCATATATTTT. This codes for CASRPQVSGNTIYF.

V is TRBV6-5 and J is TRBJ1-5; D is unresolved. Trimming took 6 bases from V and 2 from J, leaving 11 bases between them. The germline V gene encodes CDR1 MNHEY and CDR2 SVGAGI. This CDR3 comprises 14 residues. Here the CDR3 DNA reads TGTGCCAGCAGACGTGCCGGGGGCAATCAGCCCCAGCATTTT. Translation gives CASRRAGGNQPQHF.

The CDR3 DNA reads as TGTGCCAGCAGTTTATATCAGTCGTCGGGGACCCAGTACTTC. Its translation: CASSLYQSSGTQYF. The chain uses TRBV27 and TRBJ2-5; D gene ambiguous. Germline-derived CDR1 and CDR2 are MNHEY and SMNVEV (reference sequence). This CDR3 spans 14 amino acids. V was trimmed by 1 base and J by 7 bases, leaving 13 bases between them.

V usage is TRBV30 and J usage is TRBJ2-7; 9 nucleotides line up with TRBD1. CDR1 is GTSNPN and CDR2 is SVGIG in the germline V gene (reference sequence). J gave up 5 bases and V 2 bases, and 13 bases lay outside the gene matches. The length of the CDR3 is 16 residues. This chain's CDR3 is CAWSQFLGQGNNEQYF. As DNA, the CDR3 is TGTGCCTGGAGTCAATTCTTGGGACAGGGTAACAACGAGCAGTACTTC.

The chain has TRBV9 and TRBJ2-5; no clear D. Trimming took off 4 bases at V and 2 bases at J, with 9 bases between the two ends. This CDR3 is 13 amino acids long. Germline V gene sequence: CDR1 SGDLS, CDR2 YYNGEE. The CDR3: CASSPVFQETQYF. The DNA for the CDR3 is TGTGCCAGCAGCCCAGTTTTTCAAGAGACCCAGTACTTC.

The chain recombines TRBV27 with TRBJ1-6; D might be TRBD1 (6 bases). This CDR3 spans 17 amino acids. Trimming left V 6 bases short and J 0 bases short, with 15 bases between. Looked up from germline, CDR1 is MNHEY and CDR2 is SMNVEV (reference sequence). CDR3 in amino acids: CASSRTGWGSYNSPLHF. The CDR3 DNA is TGTGCCAGCAGCAGAACAGGGTGGGGCTCCTATAATTCACCCCTCCACTTT.

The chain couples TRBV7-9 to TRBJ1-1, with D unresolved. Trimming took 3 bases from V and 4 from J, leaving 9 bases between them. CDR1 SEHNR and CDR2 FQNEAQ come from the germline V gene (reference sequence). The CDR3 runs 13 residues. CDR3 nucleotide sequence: TGTGCCAGCAGCTTTCGGGAAACCACTGAAGCTTTCTTT. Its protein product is CASSFRETTEAFF.

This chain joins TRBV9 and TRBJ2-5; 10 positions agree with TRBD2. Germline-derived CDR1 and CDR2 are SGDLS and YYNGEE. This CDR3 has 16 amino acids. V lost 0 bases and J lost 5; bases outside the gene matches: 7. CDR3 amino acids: CASSVGERGGRETQYF. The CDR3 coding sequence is TGTGCCAGCAGCGTAGGCGAGCGGGGGGGCAGGGAGACCCAGTACTTC.

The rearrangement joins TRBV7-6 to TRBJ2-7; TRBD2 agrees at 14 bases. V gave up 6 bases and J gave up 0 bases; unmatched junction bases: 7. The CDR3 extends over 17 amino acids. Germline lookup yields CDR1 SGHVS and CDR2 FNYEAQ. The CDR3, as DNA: TGTGCCAGCAGTACGGGACTAGCGGGGGCTAGCTCCTACGAGCAGTACTTC. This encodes CASSTGLAGASSYEQYF.

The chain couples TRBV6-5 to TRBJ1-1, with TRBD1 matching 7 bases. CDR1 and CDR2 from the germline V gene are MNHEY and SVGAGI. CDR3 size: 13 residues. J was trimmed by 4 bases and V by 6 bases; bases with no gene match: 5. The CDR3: CASSRTGVTEAFF. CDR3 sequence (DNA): TGTGCCAGCAGCCGCACAGGGGTCACTGAAGCTTTCTTT.

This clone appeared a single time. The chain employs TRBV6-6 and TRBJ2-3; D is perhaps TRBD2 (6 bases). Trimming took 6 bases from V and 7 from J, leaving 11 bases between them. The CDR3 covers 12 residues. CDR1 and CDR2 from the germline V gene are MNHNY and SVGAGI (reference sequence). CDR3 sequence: CASRGGPNTQYF. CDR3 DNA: TGTGCCAGCAGGGGGGGACCTAATACGCAGTATTTT.

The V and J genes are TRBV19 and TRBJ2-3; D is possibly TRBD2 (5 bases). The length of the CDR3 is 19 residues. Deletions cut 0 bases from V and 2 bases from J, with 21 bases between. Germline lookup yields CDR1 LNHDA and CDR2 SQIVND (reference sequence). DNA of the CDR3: TGTGCCAGTAGTATAGATCAGACGGGGTATGGACTCCTCACAGATACGCAGTATTTT. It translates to CASSIDQTGYGLLTDTQYF. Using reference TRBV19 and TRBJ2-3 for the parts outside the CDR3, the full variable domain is DGGITQSPKYLFRKEGQNVTLSCEQNLNHDAMYWYRQDPGQGLRLIYYSQIVNDFQKGDIAEGYSVSREKKESFPLTVTSAQKNPTAFYLCASSIDQTGYGLLTDTQYFGPGTRLTVL.

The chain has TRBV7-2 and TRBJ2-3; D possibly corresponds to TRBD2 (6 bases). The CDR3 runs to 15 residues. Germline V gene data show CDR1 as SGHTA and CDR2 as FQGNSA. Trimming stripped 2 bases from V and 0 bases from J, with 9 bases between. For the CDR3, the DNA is TGTGCCAGCAGCTTATGCGGGGTAAGCACAGATACGCAGTATTTT. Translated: CASSLCGVSTDTQYF.

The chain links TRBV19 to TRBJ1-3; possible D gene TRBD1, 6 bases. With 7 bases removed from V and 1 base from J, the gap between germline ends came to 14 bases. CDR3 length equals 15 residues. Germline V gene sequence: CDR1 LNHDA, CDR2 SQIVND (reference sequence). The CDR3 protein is CASTRDTNSGNTIYF. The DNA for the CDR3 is TGTGCCAGTACCCGGGACACCAATTCTGGAAACACCATATATTTT.

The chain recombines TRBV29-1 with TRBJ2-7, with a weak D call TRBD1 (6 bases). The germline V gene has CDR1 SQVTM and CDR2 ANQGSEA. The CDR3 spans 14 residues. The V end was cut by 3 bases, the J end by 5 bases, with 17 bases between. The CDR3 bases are TGCAGCGTTGACTTCAGGGGTAAGACGGACGAGCAGTACTTC. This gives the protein CSVDFRGKTDEQYF.

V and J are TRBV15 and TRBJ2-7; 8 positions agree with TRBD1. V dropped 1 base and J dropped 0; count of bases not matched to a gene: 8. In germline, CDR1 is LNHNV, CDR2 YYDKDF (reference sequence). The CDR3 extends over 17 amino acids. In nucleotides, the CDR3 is TGTGCCACCAGCAGAGTCCGCCAGGGGGCACCCTCCTACGAGCAGTACTTC. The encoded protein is CATSRVRQGAPSYEQYF.

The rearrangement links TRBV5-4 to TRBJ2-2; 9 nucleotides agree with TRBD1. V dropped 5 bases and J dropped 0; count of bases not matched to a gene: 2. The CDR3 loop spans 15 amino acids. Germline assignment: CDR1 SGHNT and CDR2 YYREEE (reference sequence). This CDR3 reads CASRWDRANTGELFF. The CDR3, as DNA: TGTGCCAGCAGATGGGACAGGGCGAACACCGGGGAGCTGTTTTTT.

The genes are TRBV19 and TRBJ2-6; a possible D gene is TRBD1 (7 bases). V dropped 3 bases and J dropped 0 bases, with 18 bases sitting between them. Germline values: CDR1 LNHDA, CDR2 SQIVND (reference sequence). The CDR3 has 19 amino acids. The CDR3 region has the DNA TGTGCCAGTAGTATTTCGGCGGCAGGGGGGAACTCTGGGGCCAACGTCCTGACTTTC. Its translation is CASSISAAGGNSGANVLTF. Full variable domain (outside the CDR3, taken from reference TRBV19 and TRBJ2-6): DGGITQSPKYLFRKEGQNVTLSCEQNLNHDAMYWYRQDPGQGLRLIYYSQIVNDFQKGDIAEGYSVSREKKESFPLTVTSAQKNPTAFYLCASSISAAGGNSGANVLTFGAGSRLTVL.

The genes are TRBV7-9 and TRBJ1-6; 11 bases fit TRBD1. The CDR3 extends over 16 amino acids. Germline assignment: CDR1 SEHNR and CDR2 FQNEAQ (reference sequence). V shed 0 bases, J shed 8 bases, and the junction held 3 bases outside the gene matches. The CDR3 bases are TGTGCCAGCAGCTTAGCCGGGACAGGGGGTTATTCACCCCTCCACTTT. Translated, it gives CASSLAGTGGYSPLHF.

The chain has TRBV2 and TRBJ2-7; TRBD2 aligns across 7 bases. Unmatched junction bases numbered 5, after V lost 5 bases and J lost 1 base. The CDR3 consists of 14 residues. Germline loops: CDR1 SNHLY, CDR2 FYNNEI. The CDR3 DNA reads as TGTGCCAGCAGTTACCCTAGCGGTTCCTACGAGCAGTACTTC. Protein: CASSYPSGSYEQYF. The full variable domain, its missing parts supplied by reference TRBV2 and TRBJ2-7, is EPEVTQTPSHQVTQMGQEVILRCVPISNHLYFYWYRQILGQKVEFLVSFYNNEISEKSEIFDDQFSVERPDGSNFTLKIRSTKLEDSAMYFCASSYPSGSYEQYFGPGTRLTVT.

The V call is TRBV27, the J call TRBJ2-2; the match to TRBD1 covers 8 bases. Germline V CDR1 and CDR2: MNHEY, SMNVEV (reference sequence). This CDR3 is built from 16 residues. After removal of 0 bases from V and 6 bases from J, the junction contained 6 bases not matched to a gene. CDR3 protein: CASSLSTGELAGELFF. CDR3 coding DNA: TGTGCCAGCAGTTTATCGACAGGGGAGTTGGCCGGGGAGCTGTTTTTT.

DNA for the CDR3: TGTGCCAGCACGCCCGATGGGGAGGGGACTGGCACAGATACGCAGTATTTT. Its translation is CASTPDGEGTGTDTQYF. The chain combines TRBV28 with TRBJ2-3, with TRBD2 matching 7 bases. This CDR3 comprises 17 residues. Germline V gene lookup returns CDR1 MDHEN and CDR2 SYDVKM. V lost 7 bases, J lost 1 base, and 14 bases stayed unmatched.